Presented here are 32 T cell receptor beta chains from one specimen sequenced in a study of beta chain features in type 1 diabetes. Study outcomes and limitations: For Type 1 diabetes patients, all four CD4+ subsets carried TCRB CDR3s that were moderately but significantly shorter.

What these receptors recognize is not known. The study reverse transcribed the entire isolated RNA, so it sequenced expressed TCRB transcripts. Sequencing used immunoSEQ multiplex PCR; TCRdb keeps in-frame clones, though not all of them. The table includes 250,000 to 350,000 clones, approximately 14% detected once. Sequences were obtained from naive CD4+ T cells from blood. These receptors all come from a man aged 25-45 years with type 1 diabetes.

V usage is TRBV7-9 and J usage is TRBJ2-2; TRBD1 might be the D (5 bases). The CDR3 sequence is 14 residues long. Trimming pared 4 bases from V and 6 bases from J, leaving 12 bases between. Germline V lookup: CDR1 SEHNR, CDR2 FQNEAQ (reference sequence). DNA of the CDR3: TGTGCCAGCAGCTCAGGGTTTGGTCCCGGGGAGCTGTTTTTT. This codes for CASSSGFGPGELFF. Full variable domain (missing parts from reference TRBV7-9 and TRBJ2-2): DTGVSQNPRHKITKRGQNVTFRCDPISEHNRLYWYRQTLGQGPEFLTYFQNEAQLEKSRLLSDRFSAERPKGSFSTLEIQRTEQGDSAMYLCASSSGFGPGELFFGEGSRLTVL.

This clone was seen a few times. The chain links TRBV25-1 to TRBJ2-1; D call uncertain. CDR1 is MGHDK and CDR2 is SYGVNS in the germline V gene. The CDR3 totals 13 residues. The V gene lost 6 bases and the J gene lost 0 bases, with 6 bases spanning the gap. The CDR3 nucleotides are TGTGCCAGCAGACTAAGCTCCTACAATGAGCAGTTCTTC. It translates to CASRLSSYNEQFF.

In its sample, this clone was seen a few times. This chain uses TRBV2 with TRBJ2-6; TRBD1 agrees at 7 bases. Trimming removed 4 bases from V and 2 bases from J; junction bases left unmatched: 2. CDR1 and CDR2 from the germline V gene are SNHLY and FYNNEI. This CDR3 region has 15 residues. The CDR3 nucleotides read TGTGCCAGCAGTGGAGACAGGGCTGGGGCCAACGTCCTGACTTTC. Residues: CASSGDRAGANVLTF.

This clone was found a few times. The V call is TRBV18, the J call TRBJ1-1; TRBD1 might be the D (5 bases). This CDR3 has 14 amino acids. V lost 0 bases, J lost 6 bases, and 11 bases lay in between. Per the germline V gene, CDR1 is KGHSH and CDR2 is LQKENI. In DNA form, the CDR3 reads TGTGCCAGCTCACCACCTGCAGGGAAACCTGAAGCTTTCTTT. It encodes CASSPPAGKPEAFF. Variable domain in full (rest from reference TRBV18 and TRBJ1-1): NAGVMQNPRHLVRRRGQEARLRCSPMKGHSHVYWYRQLPEEGLKFMVYLQKENIIDESGMPKERFSAEFPKEGPSILRIQQVVRGDSAAYFCASSPPAGKPEAFFGQGTRLTVV.

This clone has only a few counts. J is TRBJ1-2 and V is TRBV15; 8 bases line up with TRBD1. CDR1 is LNHNV, CDR2 YYDKDF, per germline (reference sequence). With V trimmed by 4 bases and J by 3 bases, 10 bases remained unmatched. The CDR3 loop spans 16 amino acids. CDR3: CATSTPAGQGYYGYTF. The CDR3 DNA is TGTGCCACCAGCACCCCCGCCGGACAGGGCTACTATGGCTACACCTTC.

This clone has only a few counts. This chain links TRBV5-1 with TRBJ2-1; weak D call: TRBD1 (5 bases). Germline values: CDR1 SGHRS, CDR2 YFSETQ. V dropped 4 bases and J dropped 4 bases, with 9 bases sitting between them. This CDR3 has 13 amino acids. The CDR3 region is CASSPQGYNEQFF. The CDR3 DNA sequence: TGCGCCAGCAGCCCTCAGGGTTACAATGAGCAGTTCTTC.

This clone was detected a few times. The chain combines TRBV28 with TRBJ1-5, with D unresolved. This CDR3 region has 15 residues. Germline V CDR1 and CDR2: MDHEN, SYDVKM. V was trimmed by 5 bases and J by 2 bases, leaving 13 bases between them. CDR3 nucleotide sequence: TGTGCCAGCAGTCCAGGAGGTTGGCGCAATCAGCCCCAGCATTTT. This codes for CASSPGGWRNQPQHF.

This clone has a handful of counts. The chain combines TRBV28 with TRBJ1-4, with 7 bases matching TRBD1. V shed 9 bases, J shed 5 bases, and the junction held 6 bases outside the gene matches. Germline lookup yields CDR1 MDHEN and CDR2 SYDVKM. The CDR3 sequence is 13 residues long. CDR3 sequence: CASGGGGNEKLFF. CDR3 in DNA: TGTGCCAGTGGAGGGGGCGGAAATGAAAAACTGTTTTTT.

V and J are TRBV29-1 and TRBJ2-1; 13 bases line up with TRBD2. The CDR3 covers 18 residues. Germline V lookup: CDR1 SQVTM, CDR2 ANQGSEA. The J segment lost 3 bases and the V segment lost 3 bases, leaving 11 bases of the junction unmatched. The CDR3 coding sequence is TGCAGCGTTGACGGAACCGGGACTAGCGGGACGAGCTACAATGAGCAGTTCTTC. This codes for CSVDGTGTSGTSYNEQFF.

This chain joins TRBV28 and TRBJ1-5, with unresolved D. The CDR3 sequence is 14 residues long. Trimming removed 8 bases from V and 7 bases from J, with 18 bases in between. Looked up from germline, CDR1 is MDHEN and CDR2 is SYDVKM. The CDR3, as DNA: TGTGCCAGCGGTTATCCGGCCCGGGAACAGCCCCAGCATTTT. Protein: CASGYPAREQPQHF.

This clone was seen more than once but under ten times. V usage is TRBV2 and J usage is TRBJ1-1; 8 bases line up with TRBD1. Unmatched junction bases numbered 8, after V lost 3 bases and J lost 8 bases. Germline loops: CDR1 SNHLY, CDR2 FYNNEI. CDR3 length: 14 residues. The CDR3 spells CASSDERTGIEAFF. CDR3 in DNA: TGTGCCAGCAGTGATGAGCGGACAGGGATCGAAGCTTTCTTT.

The rearrangement joins TRBV27 to TRBJ2-1, with 7 nucleotides matching TRBD2. The CDR3 runs to 15 residues. V shed 2 bases and J 10 bases; nucleotides not matched to a gene: 11. The germline V gene has CDR1 MNHEY and CDR2 SMNVEV (reference sequence). CDR3: CASSLIASGPREQFF. Here the CDR3 DNA reads TGTGCCAGCAGTTTAATCGCTAGCGGCCCCCGAGAGCAGTTCTTC.

This rearrangement joins TRBV9 to TRBJ2-7, with TRBD2 identical over 13 bases. V lost 4 bases and J lost 7; bases outside the gene matches: 8. This CDR3 comprises 15 residues. Germline values: CDR1 SGDLS, CDR2 YYNGEE. The CDR3 region has the DNA TGTGCCAGCAGCTACGGACTAGCGGGAGAGGAAGAGCAGTACTTC. It is translated as CASSYGLAGEEEQYF.

This clone came up a few times. The chain links TRBV6-6 to TRBJ1-2; 8 nucleotides match TRBD1. CDR3 length equals 15 residues. CDR1 and CDR2 (germline): MNHNY, SVGAGI (reference sequence). J lost 4 bases, V lost 0 bases, and 4 bases had no gene match. This CDR3 reads CASSYSRQGSYGYTF. CDR3 in DNA: TGTGCCAGCAGTTACTCAAGACAGGGGTCCTATGGCTACACCTTC.

CDR3 residues: CASSRLDNEQFF. The DNA of the CDR3 is TGTGCCAGCAGCCGTCTTGACAATGAGCAGTTCTTC. V and J are TRBV27 and TRBJ2-1; D gene uncertain. The V gene's germline CDR1 is MNHEY and CDR2 SMNVEV (reference sequence). The CDR3 loop spans 12 amino acids. The V gene lost 6 bases and the J gene lost 5 bases, with 8 bases spanning the gap.

This clone was detected a few times. The rearrangement uses TRBV28 and TRBJ2-5, with 8 bases aligning to TRBD1. The V and J ends lost 7 bases and 6 bases, in that order; junction bases with no gene match: 7. The CDR3 is 13 amino acids. Germline V gene lookup returns CDR1 MDHEN and CDR2 SYDVKM. The CDR3 here is CASTQGALQTQYF. As DNA, the CDR3 is TGTGCCAGCACCCAGGGGGCTTTACAGACCCAGTACTTC. Full variable domain (outside the CDR3, taken from reference TRBV28 and TRBJ2-5): DVKVTQSSRYLVKRTGEKVFLECVQDMDHENMFWYRQDPGLGLRLIYFSYDVKMKEKGDIPEGYSVSREKKERFSLILESASTNQTSMYLCASTQGALQTQYFGPGTRLLVL.

V usage is TRBV19 and J usage is TRBJ2-3, with D uncertain. CDR3 length: 14 amino acids. Trimming cost V 6 bases and J 5 bases, with 15 bases left between them. Looked up from germline, CDR1 is LNHDA and CDR2 is SQIVND (reference sequence). The CDR3 coding sequence is TGTGCCAGTAGGCCCTCCGGAGTTAAAGATACGCAGTATTTT. Encoded protein: CASRPSGVKDTQYF.

There are a few counts of this clone. The chain joins TRBV5-4 to TRBJ1-1, with D possibly matching TRBD1 (6 bases). CDR3 size: 15 residues. Trimming left V 1 base short and J 6 bases short, with 16 bases between. CDR1 and CDR2 from the germline V gene are SGHNT and YYREEE (reference sequence). CDR3 DNA: TGTGCCAGCAGCTTGAAGGGGGGGAAAGGGGCTGAAGCTTTCTTT. Protein sequence: CASSLKGGKGAEAFF.

This chain connects TRBV29-1 to TRBJ2-7, with 12 bases fitting TRBD2. This CDR3 comprises 14 residues. J lost 2 bases, V lost 4 bases, and 3 bases had no gene match. Germline values: CDR1 SQVTM, CDR2 ANQGSEA. The CDR3 reads CSVGLAGVTYEQYF. Written as DNA, the CDR3 is TGCAGCGTTGGACTAGCGGGAGTCACCTACGAGCAGTACTTC.

This clone was recorded a few times. The V call is TRBV4-1, the J call TRBJ2-7; 14 nucleotides align to TRBD2. V lost 4 bases to trimming and J lost 2 bases; unmatched junction nucleotides: 13. This CDR3 has 19 amino acids. Germline V lookup: CDR1 MGHRA, CDR2 YSYEKL. CDR3 protein: CASSRKGPGTSGSPYEQYF. The CDR3 DNA is TGCGCCAGCAGCCGGAAAGGTCCCGGGACTAGCGGGAGTCCCTACGAGCAGTACTTC.

J is TRBJ2-1 and V is TRBV9; D may be TRBD1 (6 bases). CDR1 is SGDLS and CDR2 is YYNGEE in the germline V gene. The CDR3 sequence is 16 residues long. V lost 3 bases and J 0 bases, leaving 13 bases between the germline ends. The CDR3 protein is CASSETGQSSYNEQFF. CDR3 coding DNA: TGTGCCAGCAGCGAGACGGGACAAAGCTCCTACAATGAGCAGTTCTTC.

The chain is built from TRBV2 and TRBJ2-1, with 15 bases aligning to TRBD2. The germline V gene has CDR1 SNHLY and CDR2 FYNNEI. This CDR3 comprises 16 residues. The V gene end was trimmed by 7 bases and the J gene end by 9 bases; junction bases not matched to a gene: 10. CDR3 nucleotides: TGTGCCAGCAAATTGGGACTAGCGGGAGGCCAAAGTGAGCAGTTCTTC. It translates to CASKLGLAGGQSEQFF. Combining the CDR3 with reference TRBV2 and TRBJ2-1 gives the whole variable domain EPEVTQTPSHQVTQMGQEVILRCVPISNHLYFYWYRQILGQKVEFLVSFYNNEISEKSEIFDDQFSVERPDGSNFTLKIRSTKLEDSAMYFCASKLGLAGGQSEQFFGPGTRLTVL.

This clone was picked up a small number of times. The rearrangement joins TRBV30 to TRBJ2-1, with 7 bases lining up with TRBD1. Trimming cost V 3 bases and J 13 bases; bases outside gene matches: 6. The V gene's germline CDR1 is GTSNPN and CDR2 SVGIG (reference sequence). CDR3 length: 11 amino acids. Here the CDR3 reads CAWRQTGVQFF. CDR3 sequence (DNA): TGTGCCTGGAGACAAACAGGGGTTCAGTTCTTC.

This clone showed up just a few times. The rearrangement links TRBV18 to TRBJ2-1, with D perhaps TRBD2 (6 bases). Germline CDR1 reads KGHSH; CDR2 reads LQKENI. V was pared by 3 bases and J by 2 bases, with 14 bases between. The CDR3 contains 16 residues. Written as DNA, the CDR3 is TGTGCCAGCTCACCGCTGCTAGCGACTACCTACAATGAGCAGTTCTTC. Encoded protein: CASSPLLATTYNEQFF.

The J gene is TRBJ2-3, the V gene TRBV4-2; tentative D call: TRBD2 (5 bases). V lost 3 bases to trimming and J lost 3 bases, with 10 bases between them. CDR1 and CDR2 (germline): LGHNA, YNFKEQ. The CDR3 sequence is 14 residues long. DNA of the CDR3: TGTGCCAGCAGCCAGAGGGAGCCTACAGATACGCAGTATTTT. Its translation is CASSQREPTDTQYF.

This chain links TRBV18 with TRBJ2-5; a possible D gene is TRBD2 (5 bases). CDR1 and CDR2 from the germline V gene are KGHSH and LQKENI. This CDR3 has 14 amino acids. With 2 bases removed from V and 5 bases from J, the gap between germline ends came to 12 bases. The CDR3 sequence is CASSPKRSGETQYF. CDR3 sequence (DNA): TGTGCCAGCTCACCAAAACGGTCGGGGGAGACCCAGTACTTC. The entire variable domain, with the rest obtained from reference TRBV18 and TRBJ2-5, is as follows: NAGVMQNPRHLVRRRGQEARLRCSPMKGHSHVYWYRQLPEEGLKFMVYLQKENIIDESGMPKERFSAEFPKEGPSILRIQQVVRGDSAAYFCASSPKRSGETQYFGPGTRLLVL.

CDR3: CASGSLPTPSSYNEQFF. In DNA, the CDR3 is TGTGCTAGTGGTTCGCTCCCAACGCCGAGCTCCTACAATGAGCAGTTCTTC. The chain carries TRBV12-5 and TRBJ2-1; D is unresolved. This CDR3 region has 17 residues. Germline V lookup: CDR1 LGHNT, CDR2 FRNRAP. Deletions cut 4 bases from V and 0 bases from J, with 16 bases between.

The chain uses TRBV6-6 and TRBJ2-7, with unresolved D. The ends were cut back, 6 bases at V and 0 bases at J, with 18 bases in the middle. The germline V gene has CDR1 MNHNY and CDR2 SVGAGI (reference sequence). The CDR3 is 16 amino acids. CDR3 bases: TGTGCCAGCAGACCGTCTGGGCAGATGAGCTCCTACGAGCAGTACTTC. This translates into CASRPSGQMSSYEQYF.

This clone turned up a few times. V gene TRBV28 combines with J gene TRBJ1-4, with a tentative D call TRBD1 (5 bases). Germline values: CDR1 MDHEN, CDR2 SYDVKM. V dropped 11 bases and J dropped 8 bases, with 21 bases sitting between them. The CDR3 totals 14 residues. The CDR3 region is CAHRAGGSGEKLFF. CDR3 DNA sequence: TGTGCCCACAGAGCGGGGGGAAGTGGAGAAAAACTGTTTTTT.

The rearrangement uses TRBV7-6 and TRBJ1-5, with TRBD1 identical over 10 bases. Per germline, CDR1 SGHVS and CDR2 FNYEAQ. The CDR3 loop spans 15 amino acids. Losses at the gene ends were 1 base for V and 6 bases for J; bases not matched to a gene: 3. The CDR3 coding sequence is TGTGCCAGCAGCTTAGGGACAGGGGGTCTTCAGCCCCAGCATTTT. The encoded protein is CASSLGTGGLQPQHF.

This clone was counted between two and nine times. This chain connects TRBV14 to TRBJ2-7; the match to TRBD2 covers 7 bases. The germline V gene has CDR1 SGHDN and CDR2 FVKESK. J gave up 2 bases and V 4 bases, and 5 bases lay outside the gene matches. CDR3 size: 14 residues. The CDR3 DNA reads as TGTGCCAGCAGCCCCAGCGGGAAACCCTACGAGCAGTACTTC. This encodes CASSPSGKPYEQYF.

The rearrangement uses TRBV30 and TRBJ2-1; 11 positions agree with TRBD2. The CDR3 runs to 15 residues. Germline trimming cut 2 bases from V and 3 bases from J; bases unmatched to any gene: 3. Germline CDR1 and CDR2: GTSNPN and SVGIG (reference sequence). CDR3 amino acids: CAWSPGTSGYNEQFF. CDR3 nucleotide sequence: TGTGCCTGGAGTCCCGGGACTAGCGGCTACAATGAGCAGTTCTTC.